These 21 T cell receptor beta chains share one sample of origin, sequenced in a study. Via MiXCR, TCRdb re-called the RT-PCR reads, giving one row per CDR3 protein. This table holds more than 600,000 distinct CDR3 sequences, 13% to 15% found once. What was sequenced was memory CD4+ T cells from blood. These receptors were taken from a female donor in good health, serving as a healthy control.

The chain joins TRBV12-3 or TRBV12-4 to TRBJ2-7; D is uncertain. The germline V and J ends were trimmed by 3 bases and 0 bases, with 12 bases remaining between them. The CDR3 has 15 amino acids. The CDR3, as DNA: TGTGCCAGCAGTTTCTTGTCCCAAGGCTCCTACGAGCAGTACTTC. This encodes CASSFLSQGSYEQYF.

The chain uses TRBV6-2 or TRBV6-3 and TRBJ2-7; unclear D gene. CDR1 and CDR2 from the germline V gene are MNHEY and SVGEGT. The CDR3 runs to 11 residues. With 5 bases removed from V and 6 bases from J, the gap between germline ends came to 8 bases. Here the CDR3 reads CASSDQREQYF. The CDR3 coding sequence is TGTGCCAGCAGTGATCAACGCGAGCAGTACTTC.

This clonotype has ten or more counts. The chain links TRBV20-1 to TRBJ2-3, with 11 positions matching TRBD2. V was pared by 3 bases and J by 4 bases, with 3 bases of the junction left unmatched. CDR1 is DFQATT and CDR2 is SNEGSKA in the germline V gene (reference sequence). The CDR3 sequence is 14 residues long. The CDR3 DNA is TGCAGTGCTAGTATAGCGGGAGGGCCAGATACGCAGTATTTT. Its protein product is CSASIAGGPDTQYF.

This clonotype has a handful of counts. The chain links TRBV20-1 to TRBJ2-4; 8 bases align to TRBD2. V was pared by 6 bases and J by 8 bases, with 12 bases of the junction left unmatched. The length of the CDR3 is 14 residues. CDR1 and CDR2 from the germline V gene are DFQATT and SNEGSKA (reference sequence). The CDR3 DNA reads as TGCAGTGCCAACTTCCGGGACGGGGGGGACATTCAGTACTTC. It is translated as CSANFRDGGDIQYF.

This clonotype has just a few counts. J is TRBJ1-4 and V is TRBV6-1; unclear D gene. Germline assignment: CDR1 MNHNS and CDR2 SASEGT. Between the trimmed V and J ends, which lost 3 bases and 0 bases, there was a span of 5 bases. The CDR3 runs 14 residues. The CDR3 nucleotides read TGTGCCAGCAGTGACAGATCAACTAATGAAAAACTGTTTTTT. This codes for CASSDRSTNEKLFF.

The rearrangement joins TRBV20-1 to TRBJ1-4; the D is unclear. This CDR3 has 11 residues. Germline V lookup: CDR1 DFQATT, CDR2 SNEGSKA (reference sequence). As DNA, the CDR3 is TGCAAGGCCTTCGTTAATGAAAAACTGTTTTTT. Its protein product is CKAFVNEKLFF.

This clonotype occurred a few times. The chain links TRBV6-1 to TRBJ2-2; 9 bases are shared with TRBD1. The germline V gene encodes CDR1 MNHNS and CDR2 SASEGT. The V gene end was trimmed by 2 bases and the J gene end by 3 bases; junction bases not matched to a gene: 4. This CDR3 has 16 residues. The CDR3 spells CASSETGGAYTGELFF. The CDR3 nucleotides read TGTGCCAGCAGTGAAACAGGGGGCGCTTACACCGGGGAGCTGTTTTTT.

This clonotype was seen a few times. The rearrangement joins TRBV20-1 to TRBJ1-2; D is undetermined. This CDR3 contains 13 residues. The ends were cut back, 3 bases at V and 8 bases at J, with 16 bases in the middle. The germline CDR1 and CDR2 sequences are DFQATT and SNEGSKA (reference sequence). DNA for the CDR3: TGCAGTGCTAGCCCGGAATTGATCGGGGGCTACACCTTC. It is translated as CSASPELIGGYTF.

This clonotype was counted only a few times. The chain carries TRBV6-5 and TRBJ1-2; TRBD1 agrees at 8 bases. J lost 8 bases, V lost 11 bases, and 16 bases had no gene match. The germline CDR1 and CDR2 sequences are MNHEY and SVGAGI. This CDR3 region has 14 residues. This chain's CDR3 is CAVGQGKRGDGYTF. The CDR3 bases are TGTGCCGTAGGACAGGGAAAGAGGGGGGACGGCTACACCTTC.

DNA for the CDR3: TGCGCCAGCAGCCCCCCACCGGGACTAGCATTTGAGCAGTTCTTC. Its protein is CASSPPPGLAFEQFF. This chain uses TRBV5-1 with TRBJ2-1; 9 bases are a match to TRBD2. The V gene end was trimmed by 4 bases and the J gene end by 9 bases; junction bases not matched to a gene: 11. Germline values: CDR1 SGHRS, CDR2 YFSETQ. The CDR3 is 15 amino acids.

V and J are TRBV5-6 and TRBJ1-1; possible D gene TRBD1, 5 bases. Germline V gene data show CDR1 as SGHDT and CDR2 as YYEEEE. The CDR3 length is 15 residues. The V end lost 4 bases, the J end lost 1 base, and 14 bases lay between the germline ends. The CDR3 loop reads CASSREGAGNTEAFF. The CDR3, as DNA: TGTGCCAGCAGCCGCGAAGGGGCGGGGAACACTGAAGCTTTCTTT.

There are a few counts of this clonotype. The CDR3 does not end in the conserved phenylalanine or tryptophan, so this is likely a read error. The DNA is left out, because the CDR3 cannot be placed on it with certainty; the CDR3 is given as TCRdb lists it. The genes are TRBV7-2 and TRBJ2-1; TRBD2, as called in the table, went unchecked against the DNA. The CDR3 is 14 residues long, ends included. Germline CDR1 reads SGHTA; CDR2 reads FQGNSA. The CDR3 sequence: CASSLNGLAGGHLL.

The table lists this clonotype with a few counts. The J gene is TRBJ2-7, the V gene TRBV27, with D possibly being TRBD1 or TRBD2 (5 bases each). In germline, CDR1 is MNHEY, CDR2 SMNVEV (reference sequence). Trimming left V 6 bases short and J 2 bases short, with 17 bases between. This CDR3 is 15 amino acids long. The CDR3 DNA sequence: TGTGCCAGCAGGCGAGGGGTTGTTGGTGCCTACGAGCAGTACTTC. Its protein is CASRRGVVGAYEQYF.

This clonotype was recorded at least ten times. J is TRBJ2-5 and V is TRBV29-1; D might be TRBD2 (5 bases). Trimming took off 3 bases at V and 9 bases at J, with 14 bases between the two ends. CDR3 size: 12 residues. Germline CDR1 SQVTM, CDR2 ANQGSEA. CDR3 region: CSVESGSEAQYF. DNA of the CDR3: TGCAGCGTTGAGTCGGGCTCGGAGGCCCAGTACTTC.

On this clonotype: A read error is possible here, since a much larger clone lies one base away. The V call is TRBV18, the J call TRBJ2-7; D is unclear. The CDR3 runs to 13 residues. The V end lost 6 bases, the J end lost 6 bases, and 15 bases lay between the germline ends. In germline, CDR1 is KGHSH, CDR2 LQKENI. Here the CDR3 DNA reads TGTGCCAGCTCCACTTCCGCTTCCCCCGAGCAGTACTTC. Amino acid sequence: CASSTSASPEQYF.

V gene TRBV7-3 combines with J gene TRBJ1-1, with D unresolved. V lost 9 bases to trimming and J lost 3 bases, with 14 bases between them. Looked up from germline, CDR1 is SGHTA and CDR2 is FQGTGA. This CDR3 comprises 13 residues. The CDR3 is CASAVRRDTEAFF. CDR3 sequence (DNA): TGTGCCAGTGCTGTGAGGCGGGACACTGAAGCTTTCTTT.

CDR3 in amino acids: CATSREQASNEKLFF. The CDR3 coding sequence is TGTGCCACCAGCAGAGAACAGGCCTCTAATGAAAAACTGTTTTTT. The chain has TRBV15 and TRBJ1-4, with TRBD1 as a possible D gene (5 bases). Germline V gene sequence: CDR1 LNHNV, CDR2 YYDKDF (reference sequence). The CDR3 length is 15 residues. Trimming removed 0 bases at V and 3 bases at J, with 8 bases between.

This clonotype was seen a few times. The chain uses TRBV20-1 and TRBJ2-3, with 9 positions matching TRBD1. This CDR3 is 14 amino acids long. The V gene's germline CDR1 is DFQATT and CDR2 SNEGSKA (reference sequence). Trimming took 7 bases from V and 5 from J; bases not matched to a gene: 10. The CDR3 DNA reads TGCAGTGGTAACAGGGGGCATCCGGGAGATACGCAGTATTTT. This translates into CSGNRGHPGDTQYF.

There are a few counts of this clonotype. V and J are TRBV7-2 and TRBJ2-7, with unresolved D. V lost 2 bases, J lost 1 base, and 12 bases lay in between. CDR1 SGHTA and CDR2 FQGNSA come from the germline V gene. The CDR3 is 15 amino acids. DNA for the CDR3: TGTGCCAGCAGCTTAAGCGTGCAGGTATCCTACGAGCAGTACTTC. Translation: CASSLSVQVSYEQYF.

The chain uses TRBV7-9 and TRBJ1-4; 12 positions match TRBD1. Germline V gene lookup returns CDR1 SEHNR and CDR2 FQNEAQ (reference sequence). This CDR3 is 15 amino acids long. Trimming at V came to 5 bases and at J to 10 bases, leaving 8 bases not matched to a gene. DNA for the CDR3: TGTGCCAGCAGCCTTGACGGGACAGGGGGCGCAAAACTGTTTTTT. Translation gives CASSLDGTGGAKLFF.

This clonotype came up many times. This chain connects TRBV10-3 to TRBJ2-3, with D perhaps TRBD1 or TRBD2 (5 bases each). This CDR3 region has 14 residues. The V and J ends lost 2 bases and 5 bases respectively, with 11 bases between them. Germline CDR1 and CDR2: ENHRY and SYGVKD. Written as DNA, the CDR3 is TGTGCCATCAGTGAGCGGGGCTGGGGAGATACGCAGTATTTT. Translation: CAISERGWGDTQYF.